A selection of T cell receptor beta chains follows, all from one sample in a study of CD4 T cells in relation to SARS-CoV-2 and coronaviruses. These TCRs' antigens remain unknown. Generated by immunoSEQ multiplex PCR, the TCRdb table keeps only in-frame clones and is missing some. The table has 29,000 or so clones, 60% to 85% seen once. Material: CD4+ T cells from PBMCs, cultured in vitro. The receptor source for this set is a human donor in good health. CDR3s include the opening cysteine and the closing phenylalanine or tryptophan. Each record gives: V gene, clone size, J gene, D gene, CDR3 DNA, CDR3 protein. D genes are given only for firm matches. The size entry is marked missing in some rows and otherwise reads once, few, many or a size class.

>TRBV5-1|medium-sized|TRBJ2-7|.
TGCGCCAGCACCCGGATGGGGTTCTCCTACGAGCAGTACTTC
CASTRMGFSYEQYF
>TRBV6-2/TRBV6-3|.|TRBJ2-7|TRBD1
TGTGCCAGCAGCCCCAGGGGACAGGGCCTCGTCTACGAGCAGTACTTC
CASSPRGQGLVYEQYF
>TRBV29-1|.|TRBJ2-7|.
TGCAGCGTTGAAGGGGGGATTCACTACGAGCAGTACTTC
CSVEGGIHYEQYF
>TRBV5-6|.|TRBJ2-5|.
TGTGCCAGCAACCCCCGGTTCGGCAGGGAAGAAGGACAGACCCAGTACTTC
CASNPRFGREEGQTQYF
>TRBV6-5|.|TRBJ2-2|TRBD1
TGTGCCAGCAGGGTTGACAGGGCCGGGGAGCTGTTTTTT
CASRVDRAGELFF
>TRBV6-5|once|TRBJ2-7|.
TGTGCCAGCAGTTACTCGTCGGGAATGGAGCAGTACTTC
CASSYSSGMEQYF
>TRBV5-5|.|TRBJ1-5|.
TGTGCCAGAGGGGCTGGAGGGGCCCAGCATTTT
CARGAGGAQHF
>TRBV5-1|.|TRBJ2-1|.
TGCGCCAGCAGCTGGGGCCCAGGGGCCGATAATGAGCAGTTCTTC
CASSWGPGADNEQFF
>TRBV5-1|.|TRBJ1-6|.
TGCGCCAGCAGGTCCCGCGCCGAGAATTCACCCCTCCACTTT
CASRSRAENSPLHF
>TRBV6-5|.|TRBJ1-1|.
TGTGCCAGCAGGAGGGGGGAATCAGGAAACACTGAAGCTTTCTTT
CASRRGESGNTEAFF
>TRBV5-1|.|TRBJ1-5|.
TGCGCCTATTTAGGACAGCATTTT
CAYLGQHF
>TRBV30|.|TRBJ2-3|TRBD2
TGTGCCTGGAGTGATCTAGCGGGCACAGATACGCAGTATTTT
CAWSDLAGTDTQYF
>TRBV29-1|few|TRBJ1-2|.
TGCAGCGTCCACATGGGGGGCTCCGAGGGTGGCTACACCTTC
CSVHMGGSEGGYTF